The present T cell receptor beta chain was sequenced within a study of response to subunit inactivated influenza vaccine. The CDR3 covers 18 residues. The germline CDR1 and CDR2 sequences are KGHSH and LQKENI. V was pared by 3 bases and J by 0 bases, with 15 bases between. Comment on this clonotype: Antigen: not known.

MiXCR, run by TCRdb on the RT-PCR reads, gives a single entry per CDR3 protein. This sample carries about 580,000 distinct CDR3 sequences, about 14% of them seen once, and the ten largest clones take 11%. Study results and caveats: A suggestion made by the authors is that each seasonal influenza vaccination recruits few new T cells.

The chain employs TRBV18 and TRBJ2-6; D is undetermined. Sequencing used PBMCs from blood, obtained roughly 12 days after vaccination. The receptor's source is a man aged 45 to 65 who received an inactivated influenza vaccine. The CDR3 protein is CASSPTQLLISGANVLTF. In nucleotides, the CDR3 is TGTGCCAGCTCACCGACACAACTTTTAATCTCTGGGGCCAACGTCCTGACTTTC.